This T cell receptor beta chain was sequenced during a study of cytomegalovirus exposure and HLA in healthy donors. Whole-study results and caveats: The investigators catalogued some 160 TCR beta chains as cytomegalovirus-associated. CMV serostatus was the sole immune exposure data available. A later analysis reportedly found fewer N-insertions in an Asian-associated ancestry cluster than the approximately 670-donor mean.

The V gene lost 3 bases and the J gene lost 2 bases, with 11 bases spanning the gap. The germline gives CDR1 LNHDA, CDR2 SQIVND (reference sequence). This CDR3 contains 14 residues. The PCR had 60 Vbeta and 13 Jbeta primers. TCRdb keeps only in-frame clones here, not all; method: immunoSEQ multiplex PCR. The repertoire holds around 110,000 clones, with roughly 77% as singletons. For this clone: Its matching antigen is unknown.

The V call is TRBV19, the J call TRBJ2-7; possible D gene TRBD2, 5 bases. The sequencing input was PBMCs. This TCR was sampled from a man aged 40-49 years in good health and CMV-seronegative. Written as DNA, the CDR3 is TGTGCCAGTAGTATGGGTAGGAGGACCTACGAGCAGTACTTC. This encodes CASSMGRRTYEQYF.